This T cell receptor beta chain was sequenced during a study of graft-versus-host responses after intestinal transplantation. Study summary: Multivisceral, liver-intestinal, or isolated intestinal transplants were received by the recipients.

Study-wide results and limits: Analysis identified GvH clones in recipient marrow, with some appearing first in ileum or blood.

Between the trimmed V and J ends, which lost 3 bases and 10 bases, there was a span of 15 bases. The length of the CDR3 is 13 residues. Germline CDR1 MRHNA, CDR2 SNTAGT. Comments on this clone: Its antigen remains unknown.

TCRdb's table, derived via immunoSEQ multiplex PCR, lists solely in-frame clones and lacks some. The sample has more than 100,000 clones; 80% to 95% are singletons. The gene calls are TRBV6-4 and TRBJ1-1; weak D call: TRBD1 (5 bases). This sequence was found in a human donor who received an intestinal transplant. The material sequenced was unstimulated CD8+ T cells sorted from spleen or lymph node cells, taken before intestinal transplant. CDR3 bases: TGTGCCAGCAGTGATACAGGTACCGGTGCAGCTTTCTTT. Translated, it gives CASSDTGTGAAFF.